These T cell receptor beta chains were read from a single sample in a study of OX40 agonist ivuxolimab in advanced cancers. TCRdb's copy holds only in-frame clones and misses some; the assay was immunoSEQ multiplex PCR. The table lists tens of thousands of clones, roughly 87% of them singletons. The source was CD4+ or CD8+ T cells sorted from blood, collected in a trial of the OX40 agonist ivuxolimab. The receptors shown here come from an adult with an advanced solid tumor such as melanoma, head and neck, liver or kidney cancer. Both conserved end residues are part of each CDR3. D genes are given only for firm matches. The size field is filled for only some rows; it gives once, few, many or a size class.

j_call d_call v_call clone_size cdr3_nt cdr3_aa
TRBJ2-7 - TRBV10-3 - TGTGCCATCAGTTCGGGACCCCTATTATACGAGCAGTACTTC CAISSGPLLYEQYF
TRBJ2-3 - TRBV19 - TGTGCCAGTAGAGGTCGAGCGGGCTTCACAGATACGCAGTATTTT CASRGRAGFTDTQYF
TRBJ2-4 TRBD1 TRBV7-9 - TGTGCCAGCAGCCCGGGACAGTCAGCAAACATTCAGTACTTC CASSPGQSANIQYF
TRBJ2-3 - TRBV11-2 - TGTGCCAGCAGCCTCGGACAGAGCACAGATACGCAGTATTTT CASSLGQSTDTQYF
TRBJ1-1 - TRBV5-6 few TGTGCCAGCAGCTTGGGAGTCCTGGTGGGTTTCTTT CASSLGVLVGFF
TRBJ2-1 TRBD2 TRBV11-2 - TGTGCCAGCAGCTTTAGCGGGCCTACCTACAATGAGCAGTTCTTC CASSFSGPTYNEQFF
TRBJ2-4 - TRBV4-1 once TGCGCCAGCAGCCAAGAAGACTTCAACATTCAGTACTTC CASSQEDFNIQYF
TRBJ1-1 - TRBV2 once TGTGCCAGCAGTAGCACGGGCTTCCACGCGCCCACTGAAGCTTTCTTT CASSSTGFHAPTEAFF
TRBJ2-7 TRBD2 TRBV4-1 - TGCGCCAGCAGCCAAGATTCGGCTAGCGGGAGGGCCAGGTCCTACGAGCAGTACTTC CASSQDSASGRARSYEQYF
TRBJ2-1 TRBD1 TRBV11-2 - TGTGCCAGCAGCTTAGGATCATTCGGGACAGGGTTCTTCGTTGAGCAGTTCTTC CASSLGSFGTGFFVEQFF
TRBJ1-2 - TRBV28 - TGTGCCAGCAGCCTCCGGAAGGGCTACACCTTC CASSLRKGYTF
TRBJ1-6 - TRBV6-5 - TGTGCCAGCAGTTACTCGTCCAGGAATTCACCCCTCCACTTT CASSYSSRNSPLHF
TRBJ2-2 - TRBV11-3 - TGTGCCAGCAGCCCAGGGCTTTTTGGTTACAGTACCGGGGAGCTGTTTTTT CASSPGLFGYSTGELFF
TRBJ2-2 TRBD2 TRBV13 - TGTGCCAGCAGCCCCGAGGGACTAGCGGGGGGGCGAACCGGGGAGCTGTTTTTT CASSPEGLAGGRTGELFF
TRBJ1-4 - TRBV7-8 - TGTGCCAGCAGCCCGACTGGGAGTGGAGAAAAACTGTTTTTT CASSPTGSGEKLFF
TRBJ2-1 - TRBV5-4 - TGTGCCAGCAGCTCGGGACTGAGCTACAATGAGCAGTTCTTC CASSSGLSYNEQFF
TRBJ1-2 TRBD1 TRBV30 - TGTGCCTGGAGTTCGACAGGGGGCACGAACTATGGCTACACCTTC CAWSSTGGTNYGYTF
TRBJ1-1 - TRBV5-4 - TGTGCCAGCAGCAAGAACACTGAAGCTTTCTTT CASSKNTEAFF
TRBJ1-2 - TRBV2 - TGTGCCAGCAGAACGGGGGGCGCCTATGGCTACACCTTC CASRTGGAYGYTF
TRBJ2-7 - TRBV9 - TGTGCCAGCAGCGTAGACGGGACTGATACCTACGAGCAGTACTTC CASSVDGTDTYEQYF
TRBJ2-1 - TRBV19 - TGTGCCAGTAGTATTTTACTAGGAAGCTCCTACAATGAGCAGTTCTTC CASSILLGSSYNEQFF
TRBJ2-5 TRBD1 TRBV28 - TGTGCCAGCAGCCCTGGGGGAACAGGGGTGAGAGAGACCCAGTACTTC CASSPGGTGVRETQYF
TRBJ2-2 TRBD2 TRBV7-8 - TGTGCCAGCAGCTTAAGCGGGGGGACGGGGACCGGGGAGCTGTTTTTT CASSLSGGTGTGELFF
TRBJ1-5 - TRBV27 - TGTGCCAGCAGTCCCGGGTGGGCCAGCAATCAGCCCCAGCATTTT CASSPGWASNQPQHF
TRBJ2-5 - TRBV11-2 - TGTGCCAGCAGCTTAGATAGTGCGGGGTGGGGAGAGACCCAGTACTTC CASSLDSAGWGETQYF
TRBJ2-7 - TRBV4-3 - TGCGCCAGCAGCCAGGGATCGGGCGGGATGTACGAGCAGTACTTC CASSQGSGGMYEQYF
TRBJ2-7 TRBD2 TRBV7-2 - TGTGCCAGCAGCACGATATCCGGACTAGCGGGAGCTAGGCTCGTCTTCTTC CASSTISGLAGARLVFF
TRBJ2-1 TRBD2 TRBV5-1 few TGCGCCAGCAGCCTTGGTCGCGGGGGGGCCCTTAGCTCCTACAATGAGCAGTTCTTC CASSLGRGGALSSYNEQFF
TRBJ2-5 TRBD1 TRBV5-4 - TGTGCCAGCAGCCCCCCGGGACAGGGTGGGGAGACCCAGTACTTC CASSPPGQGGETQYF
TRBJ1-1 TRBD1 TRBV5-1 - TGCGCCAGCAGCGCGGCGGGACAGGGGAGGCCTGAAGCTTTCTTT CASSAAGQGRPEAFF
TRBJ2-7 TRBD2 TRBV2 - TGTGCCAGCAGACGGACTAGCGGGTCCTACGAGCAGTACTTC CASRRTSGSYEQYF
TRBJ2-2 TRBD1 TRBV19 - TGTGCCAGTAGTGGGGGACAGGCCCCAGCCGGGGAGCTGTTTTTT CASSGGQAPAGELFF
TRBJ2-6 TRBD1 TRBV28 - TGTGCCAGCAAGCCGACAGGGGGCTTGAGTGGGGCCAACGTCCTGACTTTC CASKPTGGLSGANVLTF
TRBJ1-4 - TRBV5-1 few TGCGCCAGCAGCTTGAACAGGCCTAATGAAAAACTGTTTTTT CASSLNRPNEKLFF
TRBJ2-1 - TRBV6-5 - TGTGCCAGCAGTTACTCCGGGGTAGGTGAGCAGTTCTTC CASSYSGVGEQFF
TRBJ1-1 - TRBV7-8 - TGTGCCAGCAGCTTAACCGGGAACACTGAAGCTTTCTTT CASSLTGNTEAFF
TRBJ2-3 - TRBV7-8 - TGTGCCAGCAGCCCTAGGAATACGCAGTATTTT CASSPRNTQYF
TRBJ2-7 - TRBV2 - TGTGCCAGCCAACCCCAGGGAATGTCCTACGAGCAGTACTTC CASQPQGMSYEQYF
TRBJ1-2 TRBD1 TRBV6-1 - TGTGCCAGCAAACCGACAGGGACCTATGGCTACACCTTC CASKPTGTYGYTF
TRBJ1-1 - TRBV9 - TGTGCCAGCAGCGTATCCCCCTCCGACACTGAAGCTTTCTTT CASSVSPSDTEAFF
TRBJ2-5 - TRBV5-6 - TGTGCCAGCAGCTTTGTGGCGGGGGCCTTACAAGAGACCCAGTACTTC CASSFVAGALQETQYF
TRBJ1-2 TRBD1 TRBV11-2 - TGTGCCAGCAGCTTAACGACAGGGGGCGGCTACACCTTC CASSLTTGGGYTF
TRBJ1-6 TRBD1 TRBV6-1 - TGTGCCAGCAGTGAAGACAGGGGGAGAGCTTCACCCCTCCACTTT CASSEDRGRASPLHF
TRBJ2-3 - TRBV18 - TGTGCCAGCTCACCAAGGGGGGCCGTGGGTACAGATACGCAGTATTTT CASSPRGAVGTDTQYF